Below, 15 T cell receptor beta chains from the same sample are listed, as sequenced in a study of blood T cell repertoires in COVID-19. Data came from immunoSEQ multiplex PCR; TCRdb stores just in-frame clones and leaves some out. The sample contains 110,000 or so clones, approximately 87% of which appear only once. The sequenced material came from peripheral blood. Source of these receptors: a woman aged 55 to 70 with acute or convalescent COVID-19.

The chain links TRBV27 to TRBJ1-1; 11 positions match TRBD1. The CDR3 consists of 15 residues. With 4 bases clipped from V and 8 bases from J, the junction kept 9 bases outside the gene matches. CDR1 MNHEY and CDR2 SMNVEV come from the germline V gene (reference sequence). The CDR3 sequence: CASSSRTGGVLEAFF. The CDR3 DNA is TGTGCCAGCAGTTCTAGGACAGGGGGCGTTTTAGAAGCTTTCTTT.

The chain has TRBV7-9 and TRBJ1-2; 7 bases map to TRBD1. Trimming at V came to 5 bases and at J to 8 bases, leaving 11 bases not matched to a gene. From germline, CDR1 is SEHNR and CDR2 FQNEAQ (reference sequence). CDR3 length: 14 amino acids. CDR3 residues: CASSRLGTATGYTF. DNA of the CDR3: TGTGCCAGCAGCCGACTAGGGACAGCAACAGGCTACACCTTC.

J is TRBJ1-6 and V is TRBV15, with TRBD1 as a possible D gene (5 bases). Trimming removed 0 bases from V and 6 bases from J, with 21 bases in between. The CDR3 loop spans 19 amino acids. CDR1 is LNHNV and CDR2 is YYDKDF in the germline V gene (reference sequence). In DNA, the CDR3 is TGTGCCACCAGCAGAGATCGTTCCCTAAACAGGTATTTTAATTCACCCCTCCACTTT. This encodes CATSRDRSLNRYFNSPLHF.

The J gene is TRBJ2-7, the V gene TRBV18; D might be TRBD1 (5 bases). The CDR3 runs 13 residues. V shed 4 bases and J shed 6 bases, with 13 bases lying between them. Germline V CDR1 and CDR2: KGHSH, LQKENI. CDR3 sequence (DNA): TGTGCCAGCTCACTAGAACAGGCCGGCGAGCAGTACTTC. Its protein product is CASSLEQAGEQYF.

This clone was seen a handful of times. This sequence joins TRBV15 and TRBJ2-7; possible D gene TRBD2, 5 bases. V lost 3 bases and J 6 bases, leaving 24 bases between the germline ends. The CDR3 totals 17 residues. Germline V gene data show CDR1 as LNHNV and CDR2 as YYDKDF (reference sequence). The CDR3 DNA is TGTGCCACCAGCAGGAACACCCCAGGCTTAGCGCTACCCGAGCAGTACTTC. Its translation is CATSRNTPGLALPEQYF.

The chain employs TRBV2 and TRBJ1-4, with 7 nucleotides matching TRBD1. Trimming took 8 bases from V and 5 from J; bases not matched to a gene: 14. CDR1 and CDR2 from the germline V gene are SNHLY and FYNNEI. The CDR3 consists of 16 residues. The DNA for the CDR3 is TGTGCCAGCCTCGTAACCAATGGGACAGAAAATGAAAAACTGTTTTTT. This encodes CASLVTNGTENEKLFF.

The genes are TRBV5-1 and TRBJ1-4, with a possible D match to TRBD1 (5 bases). Per the germline V gene, CDR1 is SGHRS and CDR2 is YFSETQ. The CDR3 is made up of 15 amino acids. The V end was cut by 5 bases, the J end by 3 bases, with 14 bases between. In nucleotides, the CDR3 is TGCGCCAGCAGACCGCAGGGCACGGCTAATGAAAAACTGTTTTTT. As protein: CASRPQGTANEKLFF.

The CDR3 DNA is TGTGCCAGCAGCTTAGGGACAGGTGAAGCTTTCTTT. Protein sequence: CASSLGTGEAFF. The rearrangement uses TRBV5-4 and TRBJ1-1, with 8 positions matching TRBD1. This CDR3 is 12 amino acids long. CDR1 SGHNT and CDR2 YYREEE come from the germline V gene (reference sequence). The J segment lost 7 bases and the V segment lost 2 bases, leaving 1 base of the junction unmatched.

This chain uses TRBV3-1 (or the pseudogene TRBV3-2) with TRBJ2-3, with TRBD2 matching 12 bases. With V trimmed by 2 bases and J by 5 bases, 14 bases remained unmatched. Germline CDR1 reads LGHDT; CDR2 reads YNNKEL (reference sequence). CDR3 size: 19 residues. The chain's CDR3 is CASSQLPSGGAGFGDTQYF. The CDR3 DNA reads TGTGCCAGCAGCCAACTTCCTAGCGGGGGGGCCGGTTTCGGAGATACGCAGTATTTT.

The chain has TRBV5-1 and TRBJ2-7, with a possible D match to TRBD1 (5 bases). The CDR3 covers 15 residues. Between the trimmed V and J ends, which lost 0 bases and 7 bases, there was a span of 17 bases. In germline, CDR1 is SGHRS, CDR2 YFSETQ. Here the CDR3 reads CASSLEGQLSNEQYF. The CDR3 region has the DNA TGCGCCAGCAGCTTGGAAGGACAACTCTCTAATGAGCAGTACTTC.

The rearrangement joins TRBV3-1 (or the pseudogene TRBV3-2) to TRBJ1-1, with D possibly matching TRBD1 (5 bases). There are 13 residues in the CDR3. In germline, CDR1 is LGHDT, CDR2 YNNKEL (reference sequence). With 3 bases removed from V and 8 bases from J, the gap between germline ends came to 13 bases. The CDR3 is CASSQRSQGEAFF. CDR3 DNA sequence: TGTGCCAGCAGCCAGAGGTCTCAGGGCGAAGCTTTCTTT.

The chain couples TRBV6-5 to TRBJ1-1; no clear D. Trimming removed 8 bases from V and 0 bases from J, with 13 bases in between. The CDR3 spans 14 residues. Germline CDR1 and CDR2: MNHEY and SVGAGI. The CDR3, as DNA: TGTGCCAGCCAGCAACAGCAGATGAACACTGAAGCTTTCTTT. Amino acid sequence: CASQQQQMNTEAFF.

The genes are TRBV28 and TRBJ2-1, with TRBD2 as a possible D gene (6 bases). The ends were cut back, 6 bases at V and 4 bases at J, with 16 bases in the middle. The CDR3 has 15 amino acids. Germline lookup yields CDR1 MDHEN and CDR2 SYDVKM. The CDR3 spells CASSLSGTVYNEQFF. CDR3 nucleotide sequence: TGTGCCAGCAGCCTGTCGGGGACTGTGTACAATGAGCAGTTCTTC.

In the case of this clone: At one boundary the junction diverges from the germline segment, which might be a read error. This chain uses TRBV28 with TRBJ2-7, with D possibly matching TRBD1 (6 bases). Germline CDR1 reads MDHEN; CDR2 reads SYDVKM. This CDR3 comprises 14 residues. The CDR3 coding sequence is TGTGCCAGCACTTTAAGGGGGACACGGTACGAGCAGTACTTC. This codes for CASTLRGTRYEQYF.

This clone was counted once. The genes are TRBV2 and TRBJ2-2; possibly TRBD1 for D (5 bases). Germline V CDR1 and CDR2: SNHLY, FYNNEI. The germline V and J ends were trimmed by 5 bases and 0 bases, with 10 bases remaining between them. The CDR3 runs to 15 residues. This chain's CDR3 is CASSQTATNTGELFF. The CDR3 DNA sequence: TGTGCCAGCAGTCAGACAGCTACGAACACCGGGGAGCTGTTTTTT.